The clone carrying this T cell receptor beta chain has ten or more counts. What it recognizes is unknown. The sample is drawn from a study of glioma-infiltrating T cells. Germline V lookup: CDR1 DFQATT, CDR2 SNEGSKA (reference sequence). The V end was cut by 0 bases, the J end by 3 bases, with 11 bases between. CDR3 length: 14 amino acids. The iRepertoire nested amplicon-rescue multiplex PCR amplified TCR alpha and beta CDR3s from RNA. For one-step reverse transcription and amplification, roughly 85-450 ng of tissue mRNA or PBMC total RNA was used. In TCRdb, the multiplex PCR reads were re-called with MiXCR into one record per CDR3 protein. Of around 140,000 distinct CDR3 sequences listed, roughly two fifths were seen once; the top ten hold 15% to 25%. Study results and limitations: Non-neoplastic patients had below-expected tissue-blood divergence, while all gliomas exceeded expectation. Tissue and blood shared very few CDR3 sequences.

The receptor was derived from a human donor with low-grade glioma or glioblastoma, undergoing nonglioma brain surgery, or in good health (not recorded which). The sequenced material came from glioma tissue, nonneoplastic brain tissue, or PBMCs (not recorded which). J is TRBJ1-1 and V is TRBV20-1; perhaps TRBD1 as D (5 bases). This chain's CDR3 is CSARDMQGHTEAFF. CDR3 coding DNA: TGCAGTGCTAGAGATATGCAGGGACACACTGAAGCTTTCTTT.